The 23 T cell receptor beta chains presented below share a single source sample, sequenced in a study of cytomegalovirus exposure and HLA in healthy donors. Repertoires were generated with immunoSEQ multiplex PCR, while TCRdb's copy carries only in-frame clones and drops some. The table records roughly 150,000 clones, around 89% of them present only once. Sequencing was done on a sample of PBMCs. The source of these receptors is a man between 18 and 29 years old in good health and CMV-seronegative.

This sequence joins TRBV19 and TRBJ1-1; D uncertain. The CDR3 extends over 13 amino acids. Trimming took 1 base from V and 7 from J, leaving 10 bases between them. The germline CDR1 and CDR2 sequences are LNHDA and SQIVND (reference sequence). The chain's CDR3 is CASSIGPGFEAFF. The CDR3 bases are TGTGCCAGTAGTATAGGCCCGGGATTTGAAGCTTTCTTT.

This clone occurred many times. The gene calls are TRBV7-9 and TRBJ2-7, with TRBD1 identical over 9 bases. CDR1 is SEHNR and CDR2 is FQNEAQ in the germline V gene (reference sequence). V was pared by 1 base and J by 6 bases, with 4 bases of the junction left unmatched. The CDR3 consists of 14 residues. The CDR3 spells CASSLGGQGGEQYF. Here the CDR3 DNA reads TGTGCCAGCAGCTTAGGGGGACAGGGTGGCGAGCAGTACTTC.

CDR3 sequence reads: CASSELNEAFF. The CDR3 nucleotides are TGTGCCAGCAGTGAACTAAATGAAGCTTTCTTT. V is TRBV2 and J is TRBJ1-1; D not certain. CDR1 and CDR2 from the germline V gene are SNHLY and FYNNEI. The V end lost 2 bases, the J end lost 7 bases, and 5 bases lay between the germline ends. The CDR3 is made up of 11 amino acids. Full variable domain (missing parts from reference TRBV2 and TRBJ1-1): EPEVTQTPSHQVTQMGQEVILRCVPISNHLYFYWYRQILGQKVEFLVSFYNNEISEKSEIFDDQFSVERPDGSNFTLKIRSTKLEDSAMYFCASSELNEAFFGQGTRLTVV.

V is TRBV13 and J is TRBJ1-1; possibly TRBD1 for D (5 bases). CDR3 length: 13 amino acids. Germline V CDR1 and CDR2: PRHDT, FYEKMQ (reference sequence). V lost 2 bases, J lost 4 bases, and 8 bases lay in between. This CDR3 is CASSLQQATEAFF. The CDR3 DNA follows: TGTGCCAGCAGCTTACAACAGGCCACTGAAGCTTTCTTT.

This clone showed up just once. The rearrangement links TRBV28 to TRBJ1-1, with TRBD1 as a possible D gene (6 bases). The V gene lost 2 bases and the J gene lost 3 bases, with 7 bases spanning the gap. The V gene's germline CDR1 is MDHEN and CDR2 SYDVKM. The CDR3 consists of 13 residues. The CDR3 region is CASSLEGDTEAFF. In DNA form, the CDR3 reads TGTGCCAGCAGTTTAGAGGGGGACACTGAAGCTTTCTTT.

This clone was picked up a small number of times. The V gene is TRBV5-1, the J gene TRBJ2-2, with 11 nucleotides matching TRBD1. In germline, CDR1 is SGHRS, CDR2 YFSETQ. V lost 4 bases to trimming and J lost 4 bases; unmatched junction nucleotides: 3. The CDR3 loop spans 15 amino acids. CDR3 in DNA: TGCGCCAGCAGCCCGGGGACAGGGGGCACCGGGGAGCTGTTTTTT. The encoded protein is CASSPGTGGTGELFF.

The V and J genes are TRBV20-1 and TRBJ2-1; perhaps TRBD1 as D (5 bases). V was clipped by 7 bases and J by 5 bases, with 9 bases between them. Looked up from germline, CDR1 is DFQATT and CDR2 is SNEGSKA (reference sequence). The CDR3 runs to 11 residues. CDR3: CSGPRDNEQFF. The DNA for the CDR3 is TGCAGTGGTCCCAGGGACAATGAGCAGTTCTTC.

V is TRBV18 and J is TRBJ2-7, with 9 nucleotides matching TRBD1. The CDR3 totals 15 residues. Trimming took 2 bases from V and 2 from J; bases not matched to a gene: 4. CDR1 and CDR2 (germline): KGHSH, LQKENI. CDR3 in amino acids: CASSPGTGTTYEQYV. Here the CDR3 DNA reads TGTGCCAGCTCACCAGGGACAGGGACGACCTACGAGCAGTACGTC.

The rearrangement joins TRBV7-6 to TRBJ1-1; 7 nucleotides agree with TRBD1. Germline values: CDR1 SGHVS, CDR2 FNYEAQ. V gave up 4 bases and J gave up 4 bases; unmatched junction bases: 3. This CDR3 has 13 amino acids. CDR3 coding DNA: TGTGCCAGCAGCTATACAGGGGTCACTGAAGCTTTCTTT. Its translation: CASSYTGVTEAFF.

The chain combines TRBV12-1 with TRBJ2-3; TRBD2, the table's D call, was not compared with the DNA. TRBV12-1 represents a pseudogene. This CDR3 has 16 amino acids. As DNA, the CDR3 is TGTGCCAGCAGCTTTGACGTAGCGGGAGGGCCAGATACGCAGTATTTT. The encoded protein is CASSFDVAGGPDTQYF.

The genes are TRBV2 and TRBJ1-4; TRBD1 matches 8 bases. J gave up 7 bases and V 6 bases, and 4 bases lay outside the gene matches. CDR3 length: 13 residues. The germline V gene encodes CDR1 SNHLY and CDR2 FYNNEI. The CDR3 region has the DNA TGTGCCAGCAGGCACGACAGGGGTGAAAAACTGTTTTTT. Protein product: CASRHDRGEKLFF.

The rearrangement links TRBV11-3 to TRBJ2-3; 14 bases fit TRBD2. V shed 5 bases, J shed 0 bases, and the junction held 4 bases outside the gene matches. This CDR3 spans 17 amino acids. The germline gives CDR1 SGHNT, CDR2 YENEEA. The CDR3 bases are TGTGCCAGCAGCCTCGGGACTAGCGGGGGAAGCACAGATACGCAGTATTTT. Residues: CASSLGTSGGSTDTQYF.

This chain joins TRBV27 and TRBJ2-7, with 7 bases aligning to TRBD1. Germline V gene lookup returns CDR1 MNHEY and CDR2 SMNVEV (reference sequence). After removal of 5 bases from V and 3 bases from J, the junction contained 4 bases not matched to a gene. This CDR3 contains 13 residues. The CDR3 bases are TGTGCCAGCAGTCACGGGACAGTCTACGAGCAGTACTTC. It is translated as CASSHGTVYEQYF.

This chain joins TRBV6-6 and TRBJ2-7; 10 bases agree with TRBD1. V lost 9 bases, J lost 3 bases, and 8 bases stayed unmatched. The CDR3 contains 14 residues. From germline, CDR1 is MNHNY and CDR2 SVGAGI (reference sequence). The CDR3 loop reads CASGLGQGNYEQYF. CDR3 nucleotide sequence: TGTGCCAGTGGGCTGGGACAGGGGAACTACGAGCAGTACTTC.

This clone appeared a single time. The CDR3 spells CASSLGRRIGNYGYTF. The CDR3, as DNA: TGTGCCAGCAGCCTCGGACGGAGGATCGGTAACTATGGCTACACCTTC. This chain joins TRBV14 and TRBJ1-2; D is ambiguous. The length of the CDR3 is 16 residues. V dropped 4 bases and J dropped 1 base, with 16 bases sitting between them. Germline CDR1 reads SGHDN; CDR2 reads FVKESK.

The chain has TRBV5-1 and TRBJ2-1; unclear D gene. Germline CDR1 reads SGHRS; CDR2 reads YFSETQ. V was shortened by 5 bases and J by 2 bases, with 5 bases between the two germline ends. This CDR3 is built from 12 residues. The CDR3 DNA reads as TGCGCCAGCAGTGTTACCTACAATGAGCAGTTCTTC. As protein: CASSVTYNEQFF.

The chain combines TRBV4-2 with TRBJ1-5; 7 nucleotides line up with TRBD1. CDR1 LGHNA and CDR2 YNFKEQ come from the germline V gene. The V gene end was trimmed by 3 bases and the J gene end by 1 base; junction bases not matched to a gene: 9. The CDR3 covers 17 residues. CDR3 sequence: CASSQNRDSLSNQPQHF. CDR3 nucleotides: TGTGCCAGCAGCCAGAACCGGGACAGCCTAAGCAATCAGCCCCAGCATTTT.

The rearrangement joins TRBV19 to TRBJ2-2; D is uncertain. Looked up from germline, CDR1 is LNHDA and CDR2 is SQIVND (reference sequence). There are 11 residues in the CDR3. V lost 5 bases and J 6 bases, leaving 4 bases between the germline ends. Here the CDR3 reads CASSVAGELFF. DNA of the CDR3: TGTGCCAGTAGTGTCGCCGGGGAGCTGTTTTTT.

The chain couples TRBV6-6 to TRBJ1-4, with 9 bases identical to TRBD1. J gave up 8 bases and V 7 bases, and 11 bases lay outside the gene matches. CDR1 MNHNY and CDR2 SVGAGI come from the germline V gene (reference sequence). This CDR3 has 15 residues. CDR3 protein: CASTPGTGLREKLFF. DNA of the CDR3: TGTGCCAGCACTCCCGGGACAGGGCTCCGAGAAAAACTGTTTTTT.

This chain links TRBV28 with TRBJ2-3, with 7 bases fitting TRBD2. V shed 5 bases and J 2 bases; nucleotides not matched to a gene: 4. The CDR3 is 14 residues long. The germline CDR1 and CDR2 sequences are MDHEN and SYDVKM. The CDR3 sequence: CASSPAGTTDTQYF. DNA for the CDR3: TGTGCCAGCAGTCCAGCGGGGACCACAGATACGCAGTATTTT.

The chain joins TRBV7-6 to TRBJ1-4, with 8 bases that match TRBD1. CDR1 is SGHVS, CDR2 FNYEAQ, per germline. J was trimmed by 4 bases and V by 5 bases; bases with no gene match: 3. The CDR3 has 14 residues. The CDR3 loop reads CASSRGQGNEKLFF. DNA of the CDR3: TGTGCCAGCAGCCGCGGACAGGGTAATGAAAAACTGTTTTTT.

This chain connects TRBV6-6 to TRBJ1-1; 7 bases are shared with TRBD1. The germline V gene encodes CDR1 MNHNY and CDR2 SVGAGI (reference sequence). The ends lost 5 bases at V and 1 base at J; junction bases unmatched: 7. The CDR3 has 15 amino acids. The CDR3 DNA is TGTGCCAGCAGTGCAACCGACAGGGCGAACACTGAAGCTTTCTTT. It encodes CASSATDRANTEAFF.

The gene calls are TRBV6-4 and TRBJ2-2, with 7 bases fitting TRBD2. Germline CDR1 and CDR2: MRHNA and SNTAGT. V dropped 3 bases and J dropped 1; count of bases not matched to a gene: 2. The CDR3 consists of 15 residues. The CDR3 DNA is TGTGCCAGCAGTGATCCTAGCGGGAACACCGGGGAGCTGTTTTTT. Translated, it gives CASSDPSGNTGELFF.